The following is a T cell receptor (beta chain) sequence with its context. Germline V CDR1 and CDR2: LGHNA, YSLEER. V lost 1 base to trimming and J lost 5 bases; unmatched junction nucleotides: 9. CDR3 length: 16 residues. The data stem from a study of T cell responses to AZD1222 COVID-19 vaccine. Profiling relied on immunoSEQ multiplex PCR, and the TCRdb table lists in-frame clones only, not all of them. Found here are 100,000 to 150,000 clones, about 89% of them singletons; the top ten hold roughly 10%. This clonotype was obtained from an adult in good health. V is TRBV4-3 and J is TRBJ1-1; 8 nucleotides agree with TRBD1. The material sequenced was peripheral blood, taken on day 0 of AZD1222 vaccination. Written as DNA, the CDR3 is TGCGCCAGCAGCCAAGGGTCAGGGGGCTCGGGGACTGAAGCTTTCTTT. Protein sequence: CASSQGSGGSGTEAFF.